This T cell receptor (beta chain) was sequenced for a study of T and B cells in COVID-19 patients (dated by TCRdb to about 2020). About the full investigation: Using TRB and IGH repertoire sequencing of peripheral blood, the study characterized adaptive immunity in COVID-19 patients who had active infection or had recovered. Because samples were available both during active disease and after recovery, two patients were counted in both the recovered and the active cohorts. Of the 20 patients in the active-infection cohort, over 15 had comorbidities associated with unfavorable COVID-19 outcome. Over 7 million TCR sequences were analysed from a TCR and BCR sequence repository that comprised 35 or so patients and approximately 69 time points. For the repertoire analyses, the comparison was an age-matched reference group of under 45 healthy donors who were negative for COVID-19 antibodies. Of the roughly 18 patients in the active-infection cohort, 12 were critically ill and needed mechanical ventilation or ECMO. As many as 9 follow-up blood samples were taken per patient, and some of the samples covered different disease stages within the same individual. A recovered cohort was made up of 19 patients contributing 20 samples, mostly after mild to moderate COVID-19 managed as outpatients. The recovered cohort had a median age of roughly 30 years, compared with approximately 70 years in the active-infection cohort.

The study at large found these results: A total of some 2,000 TCR clusters were exclusive to the recovered cohort, and approximately 28 of those clusters were low-pGen clusters. Blood samples obtained from mildly ill patients during symptoms, as well as early samples obtained from severe cases, were available only in scarce numbers. The cohort was considered too small to assess HLA contributions to COVID-19 susceptibility or severity. Specific T cell subsets (CD4+/Treg/CD8+) and sorted SARS-CoV-2-responsive or tetramer+ T cells had not yet been sequenced, and the corresponding sequencing experiments were ongoing. Prospective validation of the reported TCR clusters was stated to be required before clinical use. In patients with COVID-19, the usage of TRBV/TRBJ genes was reported to be strongly skewed. TRB repertoires were highly clonal in active COVID-19, whereas diversity and richness at recovery rose above healthy donor levels.

Sequencing instrument: Illumina MiSeq. TRB rearrangements were amplified by multiplex PCR with BIOMED2 TRB-A/B primer pools. Illumina-compatible adapters and 7-nucleotide sample barcodes were added to the amplicons in two consecutive PCRs. All library PCRs used Phusion HS II polymerase. Amplicons were gel-purified with the NucleoSpin Gel and PCR Clean-up kit, quantified on Qubit, and pooled at 4 to 5 nM. Before Illumina next-generation sequencing, the quality of the amplicon pool was assessed on an Agilent 2100 Bioanalyzer. The authors' pipeline ran thus. MiXCR 3.0.8 with the default MiXCR reference library was used to annotate TRB rearrangements. Non-productive reads and sequences with fewer than 2 reads were excluded, and each unique CDR3 nucleotide sequence counted as one clone. R 3.5.1 was used to calculate clonality, diversity, richness and V-J gene usage. GLIPH2 was used for TCR clustering by CDR3 similarity, and generation probabilities were calculated by OLGA. Only GLIPH2 clusters with at least four unique TCR clonotypes present in at least three individuals were retained. TCRdb redid the processing of the public reads, applying fastp at Q25 and MiXCR, and retained in-frame beta chains. Each record represents a unique CDR3 protein, reported with the most common genes and DNA among its rows. None of the V and J calls come from the authors' own analysis; TCRdb made them. This sample gives 6,500 to 8,500 distinct CDR3 sequences in total; roughly 30% of them show up just once. Of the sample, 17% is held by the ten largest clones.

At the junction V is shortened by 5 bases and J by 4 bases, with 26 bases in between. From the cysteine through the phenylalanine, the CDR3 covers 19 amino acids. This entry keeps only the CDR3 DNA: 57 bases, framed from base 1. CDR1 LNHDA and CDR2 SQIVND were looked up in the germline V gene (reference sequence). TRB repertoires were amplified using roughly 230-550 ng of genomic DNA isolated from blood. Of note for this clonotype: The target of this receptor is not known. Per-base qualities were not stored, and no clone one base away is much larger.

This TCR was sampled from a human donor with active COVID-19. Sample: blood. The rearrangement combines TRBV19 with TRBJ1-4; perhaps TRBD1 is the D gene, with 5 bases matching. The bases are TGTGCCAGTAGTCCGAGGGGACTTTATACCTCGGGGATTAATGAAAAACTGTTTTTT. Its translation is CASSPRGLYTSGINEKLFF.